This T cell receptor (beta chain) was sequenced during a study of shared clonotypes between healthy human individuals. With 5 bases clipped from V and 2 bases from J, the junction kept 10 bases outside the gene matches. The CDR3 loop spans 17 amino acids. Per germline, CDR1 SGHTA and CDR2 FQGNSA. Sequenced by immunoSEQ multiplex PCR; TCRdb stores in-frame clones only, minus some. The sample yields about 2.4 million clones, 80% to 95% seen once. This clonotype originated in a man between 18 and 35 years old in good health. Some clones in this sample may be carry-over from other donors' samples. The J gene is TRBJ1-5, the V gene TRBV7-2, with 9 bases aligning to TRBD1. The material sequenced was naive CD4+ T cells from PBMCs. The subset is: CD45RA+ positively selected. The CDR3 sequence: CASSHRDRVGGNQPQHF. CDR3 bases: TGTGCCAGCAGCCACCGGGACAGGGTCGGTGGCAATCAGCCCCAGCATTTT.